This passage covers 24 T cell receptor beta chains from one sample sequenced in a study of glioma-infiltrating T cells after dendritic cell vaccination. Time point specified: after dendritic cell vaccination, including at tumor progression/relapse. This table comes from immunoSEQ multiplex PCR, and its TCRdb copy is limited to in-frame clones, with some not included. The table lists roughly 60,000 clones, roughly nine tenths of them singletons. The sequencing used blood, collected after dendritic cell vaccination. The receptors here all came from a human donor with glioblastoma.

The chain links TRBV10-2 to TRBJ1-1, with 9 bases matching TRBD1. This CDR3 has 14 residues. V lost 6 bases and J lost 1; bases outside the gene matches: 3. Germline CDR1 is WSHSY and CDR2 is SAAADI. The CDR3 region is CASRSGQGNTEAFF. The CDR3 nucleotides read TGCGCCAGCAGATCGGGACAGGGGAACACTGAAGCTTTCTTT.

The chain carries TRBV4-1 and TRBJ1-2, with D uncertain. This CDR3 is built from 13 residues. Germline CDR1 MGHRA, CDR2 YSYEKL. V lost 0 bases to trimming and J lost 5 bases, with 7 bases between them. The CDR3, as DNA: TGCGCCAGCAGCCAAGAGCCACAATATGGCTACACCTTC. Encoded protein: CASSQEPQYGYTF.

The V call is TRBV5-1, the J call TRBJ2-1; D gene unclear. CDR3 size: 12 residues. Germline loops: CDR1 SGHRS, CDR2 YFSETQ. V was clipped by 4 bases and J by 3 bases, with 5 bases between them. CDR3 sequence reads: CASSPGYNEQFF. The CDR3 DNA reads TGCGCCAGCAGCCCGGGCTACAATGAGCAGTTCTTC.

The V call is TRBV19, the J call TRBJ1-2; 7 nucleotides line up with TRBD1. The CDR3 loop spans 14 amino acids. CDR1 and CDR2 from the germline V gene are LNHDA and SQIVND (reference sequence). The J segment lost 8 bases and the V segment lost 7 bases, leaving 13 bases of the junction unmatched. In DNA, the CDR3 is TGTGCCAGTAATATGGGAAGCAGGGGGTACGGCTACACCTTC. Translating gives CASNMGSRGYGYTF.

The rearrangement uses TRBV18 and TRBJ1-1; D is possibly TRBD1 (5 bases). V was clipped by 5 bases and J by 2 bases, with 9 bases between them. This CDR3 contains 13 residues. From germline, CDR1 is KGHSH and CDR2 LQKENI. CDR3 protein: CASSIGVNTEAFF. The CDR3 DNA sequence: TGTGCCAGCTCAATAGGGGTTAACACTGAAGCTTTCTTT.

This chain uses TRBV25-1 with TRBJ1-1; D might be TRBD1 (6 bases). This CDR3 contains 12 residues. CDR1 and CDR2 (germline): MGHDK, SYGVNS. The germline V and J ends were trimmed by 5 bases and 8 bases, with 12 bases remaining between them. CDR3 coding DNA: TGTGCCAGCAGTACAACCGGGACAGAAGCTTTCTTT. Encoded protein: CASSTTGTEAFF.

The rearrangement links TRBV19 to TRBJ2-1; possible D gene TRBD2, 5 bases. Germline values: CDR1 LNHDA, CDR2 SQIVND (reference sequence). The V gene lost 3 bases and the J gene lost 5 bases, with 20 bases spanning the gap. This CDR3 comprises 17 residues. This CDR3 reads CASSIVLGWASNNEQFF. The CDR3, as DNA: TGTGCCAGTAGTATTGTGCTTGGTTGGGCTAGCAACAATGAGCAGTTCTTC.

This chain uses TRBV7-9 with TRBJ2-5; 7 positions agree with TRBD1. Germline V gene data show CDR1 as SEHNR and CDR2 as FQNEAQ (reference sequence). V lost 2 bases, J lost 1 base, and 4 bases stayed unmatched. CDR3 length: 15 amino acids. CDR3: CASSLIQGTQETQYF. The CDR3 bases are TGTGCCAGCAGCTTAATACAGGGGACCCAAGAGACCCAGTACTTC.

V gene TRBV10-2 combines with J gene TRBJ2-3; D is unresolved. Germline CDR1 reads WSHSY; CDR2 reads SAAADI. V shed 2 bases and J shed 7 bases, with 10 bases lying between them. CDR3 length: 13 amino acids. In DNA form, the CDR3 reads TGCGCCAGCAGTGAGATTTTAGAGTATACGCAGTATTTT. Amino acid sequence: CASSEILEYTQYF.

The V and J genes are TRBV2 and TRBJ2-7; D gene uncertain. There are 12 residues in the CDR3. CDR1 and CDR2 from the germline V gene are SNHLY and FYNNEI. Trimming stripped 3 bases from V and 3 bases from J, with 6 bases between. This CDR3 reads CASSESNYEQYF. The CDR3 DNA is TGTGCCAGCAGTGAGTCTAACTACGAGCAGTACTTC. Filled out from reference TRBV2 and TRBJ2-7, the complete variable domain reads EPEVTQTPSHQVTQMGQEVILRCVPISNHLYFYWYRQILGQKVEFLVSFYNNEISEKSEIFDDQFSVERPDGSNFTLKIRSTKLEDSAMYFCASSESNYEQYFGPGTRLTVT.

The V gene is TRBV10-3, the J gene TRBJ2-1; weak D call: TRBD2 (6 bases). The CDR3 length is 15 residues. V lost 3 bases and J 9 bases, leaving 18 bases between the germline ends. Germline values: CDR1 ENHRY, CDR2 SYGVKD. The CDR3 DNA follows: TGTGCCATCAGTGAACGGGACTCTCCTTTAAGTGAGCAGTTCTTC. Encoded protein: CAISERDSPLSEQFF.

J is TRBJ2-5 and V is TRBV27; possibly TRBD2 for D (6 bases). The CDR3 has 16 amino acids. CDR1 and CDR2 from the germline V gene are MNHEY and SMNVEV (reference sequence). Trimming left V 5 bases short and J 1 base short, with 17 bases between. CDR3 sequence: CASSPLGARGQETQYF. In DNA, the CDR3 is TGTGCCAGCAGTCCTCTCGGGGCGCGGGGCCAAGAGACCCAGTACTTC.

The chain joins TRBV6-1 to TRBJ2-5, with TRBD2 matching 7 bases. This CDR3 comprises 15 residues. The germline V gene encodes CDR1 MNHNS and CDR2 SASEGT. The junction had 13 bases not matched to a gene; V was cut back by 8 bases and J by 4 bases. CDR3 residues: CASAPPGGWGETQYF. The DNA of the CDR3 is TGTGCCAGCGCTCCCCCGGGGGGATGGGGAGAGACCCAGTACTTC.

V gene TRBV19 combines with J gene TRBJ1-1; D might be TRBD1 (5 bases). This CDR3 spans 13 amino acids. Deletions cut 9 bases from V and 1 base from J, with 12 bases between. Germline-derived CDR1 and CDR2 are LNHDA and SQIVND (reference sequence). The CDR3 reads CASRGRGNTEAFF. CDR3 DNA sequence: TGTGCCAGCCGAGGGAGGGGGAACACTGAAGCTTTCTTT. Supplemented by reference TRBV19 and TRBJ1-1, the full variable domain reads DGGITQSPKYLFRKEGQNVTLSCEQNLNHDAMYWYRQDPGQGLRLIYYSQIVNDFQKGDIAEGYSVSREKKESFPLTVTSAQKNPTAFYLCASRGRGNTEAFFGQGTRLTVV.

This sequence joins TRBV10-2 and TRBJ1-5; weak D call: TRBD1 (5 bases). The CDR3 contains 13 residues. Germline V gene sequence: CDR1 WSHSY, CDR2 SAAADI. The ends were cut back, 8 bases at V and 3 bases at J, with 11 bases in the middle. DNA of the CDR3: TGCGCCAGCGGCCTTGGACACAATCAGCCCCAGCATTTT. This encodes CASGLGHNQPQHF.

This chain links TRBV6-5 with TRBJ2-7, with 9 positions matching TRBD1. The length of the CDR3 is 14 residues. V trimming: 6 bases; J trimming: 3 bases; junction bases outside the gene matches: 6. Germline CDR1 and CDR2: MNHEY and SVGAGI. The CDR3, as DNA: TGTGCCAGCAGACTCCGGACAGGGGTCTACGAGCAGTACTTC. It encodes CASRLRTGVYEQYF.

The chain has TRBV19 and TRBJ2-3; TRBD2 matches 8 bases. The CDR3 is 15 amino acids. The ends lost 5 bases at V and 6 bases at J; junction bases unmatched: 10. Germline CDR1 is LNHDA and CDR2 is SQIVND (reference sequence). The CDR3 loop is CASSETSATRDTQYF. The CDR3 DNA follows: TGTGCCAGTAGTGAGACTAGCGCGACCAGGGATACGCAGTATTTT.

The chain has TRBV7-6 and TRBJ2-2; the D is unclear. The V and J ends lost 5 bases and 5 bases respectively, with 18 bases between them. The CDR3 contains 16 residues. Germline V CDR1 and CDR2: SGHVS, FNYEAQ. The CDR3 region has the DNA TGTGCCAGCAGCCACCGAGAAAGTCCGCGGACCGGGGAGCTGTTTTTT. This sequence encodes CASSHRESPRTGELFF.

The rearrangement joins TRBV5-8 to TRBJ1-1; D is undetermined. The V gene's germline CDR1 is SGHTS and CDR2 YDEGEE. This CDR3 has 12 residues. Trimming took off 4 bases at V and 5 bases at J, with 9 bases between the two ends. The CDR3 coding sequence is TGTGCCAGCAGCCAAAGGAGAACTGAAGCTTTCTTT. Its translation is CASSQRRTEAFF.

The rearrangement uses TRBV18 and TRBJ1-4; TRBD1 matches at 7 bases. Unmatched junction bases numbered 7, after V lost 6 bases and J lost 9 bases. CDR1 KGHSH and CDR2 LQKENI come from the germline V gene. The CDR3 loop spans 13 amino acids. The CDR3 nucleotides read TGTGCCAGCTCCCTCGACAGGGAGAAAAAACTGTTTTTT. This gives the protein CASSLDREKKLFF. Variable domain in full (rest from reference TRBV18 and TRBJ1-4): NAGVMQNPRHLVRRRGQEARLRCSPMKGHSHVYWYRQLPEEGLKFMVYLQKENIIDESGMPKERFSAEFPKEGPSILRIQQVVRGDSAAYFCASSLDREKKLFFGSGTQLSVL.

The gene calls are TRBV7-2 and TRBJ1-1, with a weak D call TRBD1 (5 bases). V lost 8 bases, J lost 5 bases, and 15 bases lay in between. There are 13 residues in the CDR3. Per germline, CDR1 SGHTA and CDR2 FQGNSA. The CDR3 sequence is CASYRTFRTEAFF. The CDR3 DNA follows: TGTGCCAGCTACAGGACCTTTAGGACTGAAGCTTTCTTT.

This chain links TRBV5-5 with TRBJ2-7; no clear D gene. The CDR3 is made up of 15 amino acids. Per germline, CDR1 SGHKS and CDR2 YYEKEE (reference sequence). V shed 4 bases and J shed 3 bases, with 17 bases lying between them. The CDR3 sequence is CASSKPGPSNYEQYF. The DNA for the CDR3 is TGTGCCAGCAGCAAGCCAGGTCCGTCTAACTACGAGCAGTACTTC.

The chain links TRBV6-1 to TRBJ2-5; possibly TRBD1 for D (6 bases). The germline CDR1 and CDR2 sequences are MNHNS and SASEGT. This CDR3 spans 12 amino acids. Trimming stripped 7 bases from V and 5 bases from J, with 11 bases between. The CDR3 loop reads CASTRGRETQYF. CDR3 coding DNA: TGTGCCAGCACCAGGGGTCGGGAGACCCAGTACTTC.

The V gene is TRBV9, the J gene TRBJ2-1; TRBD1 might be the D (6 bases). V lost 0 bases and J lost 7, with 11 bases in between. CDR1 is SGDLS and CDR2 is YYNGEE in the germline V gene. There are 14 residues in the CDR3. The CDR3 sequence: CASSVDGQGNEQFF. As DNA, the CDR3 is TGTGCCAGCAGCGTAGATGGCCAGGGGAATGAGCAGTTCTTC.